The 29 T cell receptor beta chains below were found in one sample sequenced in a study of CD8 T cells in Susac syndrome. Reverse transcription of 0.5 to 1 ug RNA was carried out with random hexamers. Using its own MiXCR run on the immunoSEQ multiplex PCR reads, TCRdb lists one record per CDR3 protein. Of roughly 200,000 distinct CDR3 sequences listed, 85% to 95% were seen once; the top ten hold 0.099%. Sequencing input: CD4+ T cells from PBMCs. The source is a human donor with Susac syndrome.

The J gene is TRBJ2-1, the V gene TRBV24-1; D possibly corresponds to TRBD2 (5 bases). The CDR3 totals 18 residues. Trimming shortened V by 5 bases and J by 1 base, and 20 bases separated the two germline ends. Germline V gives CDR1 KGHDR, CDR2 SFDVKD. In DNA, the CDR3 is TGTGCCACCAGTGTTTCCCTAGGTGCGGAGGCATCCTACAATGAGCAGTTCTTC. Amino acids: CATSVSLGAEASYNEQFF.

The V call is TRBV7-9, the J call TRBJ1-2, with 8 bases matching TRBD1. The V gene end was trimmed by 4 bases and the J gene end by 8 bases; junction bases not matched to a gene: 6. This CDR3 contains 13 residues. Germline assignment: CDR1 SEHNR and CDR2 FQNEAQ (reference sequence). CDR3 residues: CASSSRQGPGYTF. The DNA of the CDR3 is TGTGCCAGCAGCTCCAGACAGGGGCCGGGCTACACCTTC.

The J gene is TRBJ2-2, the V gene TRBV20-1; TRBD2 matches 10 bases. The CDR3 runs 14 residues. J lost 6 bases, V lost 6 bases, and 7 bases had no gene match. The germline V gene encodes CDR1 DFQATT and CDR2 SNEGSKA (reference sequence). CDR3 sequence: CSARPLAGAGELFF. CDR3 in DNA: TGCAGTGCGAGACCCCTAGCGGGAGCCGGGGAGCTGTTTTTT.

V and J are TRBV20-1 and TRBJ2-7; 7 bases agree with TRBD2. Germline V gene data show CDR1 as DFQATT and CDR2 as SNEGSKA (reference sequence). CDR3 length equals 13 residues. V trimming: 5 bases; J trimming: 2 bases; junction bases outside the gene matches: 6. The CDR3 region has the DNA TGCAGTGCTGCACGGGGGAGGGCCTACGAGCAGTACTTC. Its translation is CSAARGRAYEQYF.

V and J are TRBV10-3 and TRBJ2-1; 8 nucleotides align to TRBD1. CDR3 length: 15 amino acids. Germline V CDR1 and CDR2: ENHRY, SYGVKD. V lost 6 bases to trimming and J lost 8 bases; unmatched junction nucleotides: 12. CDR3 protein: CAISLEGQVVHEQFF. DNA of the CDR3: TGTGCCATCAGCCTTGAGGGACAGGTTGTCCATGAGCAGTTCTTC.

The chain combines TRBV18 with TRBJ1-4; D is undetermined. Trimming left V 6 bases short and J 7 bases short, with 12 bases between. CDR3 length: 13 residues. From germline, CDR1 is KGHSH and CDR2 LQKENI. CDR3 amino acids: CASSRTNGEKLFF. The CDR3 DNA sequence: TGTGCCAGCTCTCGTACAAACGGTGAAAAACTGTTTTTT.

This clonotype came up once. The chain links TRBV27 to TRBJ2-1; tentatively, D is TRBD1 (5 bases). V lost 5 bases and J 5 bases, leaving 22 bases between the germline ends. The CDR3 spans 17 residues. CDR1 is MNHEY and CDR2 is SMNVEV in the germline V gene (reference sequence). The CDR3 nucleotides are TGTGCCAGCAGTCCCTTCACCAGGGCCCAACAGAACAATGAGCAGTTCTTC. Its protein is CASSPFTRAQQNNEQFF.

J is TRBJ1-1 and V is TRBV5-1; possibly TRBD1 for D (5 bases). Germline V gene lookup returns CDR1 SGHRS and CDR2 YFSETQ. The CDR3 consists of 14 residues. V lost 2 bases to trimming and J lost 4 bases, with 12 bases between them. Written as DNA, the CDR3 is TGCGCCAGCAGCTTAGGACGGGGGGTCACTGAAGCTTTCTTT. This codes for CASSLGRGVTEAFF.

The chain recombines TRBV20-1 with TRBJ1-1, with D unclear. Germline values: CDR1 DFQATT, CDR2 SNEGSKA (reference sequence). The CDR3 has 12 amino acids. Trimming removed 4 bases from V and 5 bases from J, with 11 bases in between. The CDR3 bases are TGCAGTGCTACAAGATCCGGGACTGAAGCTTTCTTT. It codes for CSATRSGTEAFF.

The genes are TRBV27 and TRBJ2-4; 7 nucleotides agree with TRBD2. CDR3 length: 12 amino acids. Trimming removed 5 bases from V and 10 bases from J; junction bases left unmatched: 5. The germline V gene has CDR1 MNHEY and CDR2 SMNVEV (reference sequence). The CDR3 nucleotides are TGTGCCAGCAGTACCCTGGGGGGGATTCAGTACTTC. Translation gives CASSTLGGIQYF.

The chain has TRBV11-2 and TRBJ1-6; D is unresolved. Germline V gene data show CDR1 as SGHAT and CDR2 as FQNNGV. V was clipped by 6 bases and J by 7 bases, with 13 bases between them. The CDR3 runs 14 residues. In DNA form, the CDR3 reads TGTGCCAGCAGACCTTTAAAAGGGAATTCACCCCTCCACTTT. Translating gives CASRPLKGNSPLHF.

The V gene is TRBV20-1, the J gene TRBJ2-2, with D possibly TRBD2 on 6 matching bases. Germline CDR1 reads DFQATT; CDR2 reads SNEGSKA (reference sequence). V lost 3 bases, J lost 6 bases, and 29 bases lay in between. The CDR3 consists of 19 residues. The CDR3 DNA reads TGCAGTGCTAGCGCACCGGGACCCAGGACGGCGGGGAGGCCCGGGGAGCTGTTTTTT. Translated: CSASAPGPRTAGRPGELFF.

This chain connects TRBV13 to TRBJ2-1; the D call may be TRBD1 or TRBD2 (5 bases each). Germline V gene sequence: CDR1 PRHDT, CDR2 FYEKMQ (reference sequence). The V end lost 5 bases, the J end lost 2 bases, and 7 bases lay between the germline ends. The CDR3 contains 13 residues. This chain's CDR3 is CASSGTAYNEQFF. CDR3 nucleotides: TGTGCCAGCAGCGGGACGGCCTACAATGAGCAGTTCTTC.

The V gene is TRBV5-4, the J gene TRBJ2-1, with D possibly TRBD2 on 5 matching bases. Deletions cut 0 bases from V and 5 bases from J, with 15 bases between. Germline CDR1 and CDR2: SGHNT and YYREEE (reference sequence). The CDR3 has 16 residues. The CDR3 reads CASSLVWGAINNEQFF. The DNA of the CDR3 is TGTGCCAGCAGCTTGGTGTGGGGAGCAATTAACAATGAGCAGTTCTTC.

DNA for the CDR3: TGTGCCATCAGTGAGACCCTGACAGGGATGAACACTGAAGCTTTCTTT. This sequence encodes CAISETLTGMNTEAFF. V is TRBV10-3 and J is TRBJ1-1; 7 bases are shared with TRBD1. Germline V gene data show CDR1 as ENHRY and CDR2 as SYGVKD. The V segment lost 2 bases and the J segment 0 bases; nucleotides outside the gene matches: 6. This CDR3 contains 16 residues.

The chain is built from TRBV12-3 or TRBV12-4 and TRBJ1-2, with 7 bases aligning to TRBD1. V lost 6 bases to trimming and J lost 2 bases; unmatched junction nucleotides: 15. The CDR3 consists of 17 residues. The CDR3 DNA is TGTGCCAGCAGCCCCCGGACAGGCCGGCCTTCGAACTATGGCTACACCTTC. Amino acid sequence: CASSPRTGRPSNYGYTF.

The count of this clonotype is one. The chain recombines TRBV9 with TRBJ1-5, with TRBD1 matching 7 bases. The CDR3 contains 14 residues. Losses at the gene ends were 3 bases for V and 6 bases for J; bases not matched to a gene: 6. CDR1 is SGDLS, CDR2 YYNGEE, per germline. CDR3 protein: CASSGKGAVQPQHF. DNA for the CDR3: TGTGCCAGCAGCGGAAAGGGGGCCGTTCAGCCCCAGCATTTT.

The chain joins TRBV6-6 to TRBJ2-7; 7 bases line up with TRBD1. There are 16 residues in the CDR3. Germline CDR1 and CDR2: MNHNY and SVGAGI (reference sequence). V was clipped by 2 bases and J by 4 bases; unmatched bases: 11. The CDR3 nucleotides are TGTGCCAGCAGTTACCAGGGCTGGGGACAGAGTTACGAGCAGTACTTC. It specifies CASSYQGWGQSYEQYF.

This clonotype was seen a single time. The CDR3 is CASSLEARGNTEAFF. In nucleotides, the CDR3 is TGTGCCAGCAGCTTAGAAGCCAGGGGAAACACTGAAGCTTTCTTT. The V call is TRBV7-8, the J call TRBJ1-1, with D tentatively TRBD1 (6 bases). Germline loops: CDR1 SGHVS, CDR2 FQNEAQ. CDR3 length: 15 residues. V gave up 1 base and J gave up 2 bases, with 11 bases separating them.

The chain has TRBV29-1 and TRBJ1-2; D unclear. Germline-derived CDR1 and CDR2 are SQVTM and ANQGSEA. There are 14 residues in the CDR3. Trimming stripped 4 bases from V and 2 bases from J, with 14 bases between. In nucleotides, the CDR3 is TGCAGCGTTGCCCACAGACGACCCAACTATGGCTACACCTTC. Translated, it gives CSVAHRRPNYGYTF.

V is TRBV27 and J is TRBJ1-2, with D unclear. CDR1 is MNHEY, CDR2 SMNVEV, per germline (reference sequence). The CDR3 runs 14 residues. Trimming took 5 bases from V and 4 from J, leaving 14 bases between them. The CDR3 protein is CASSPTEVPYGYTF. CDR3 nucleotides: TGTGCCAGCAGTCCCACCGAGGTCCCCTATGGCTACACCTTC.

This chain uses TRBV3-1 with TRBJ2-7; D not certain. This CDR3 is 13 amino acids long. Germline V gene data show CDR1 as LGHDT and CDR2 as YNNKEL (reference sequence). Between the trimmed V and J ends, which lost 4 bases and 3 bases, there was a span of 10 bases. Here the CDR3 reads CASSPPGYYEQYF. The CDR3 DNA sequence: TGTGCCAGCAGCCCACCGGGTTACTACGAGCAGTACTTC.

The genes are TRBV4-3 and TRBJ2-5; D may correspond to TRBD1 or TRBD2 (7 bases each). Germline CDR1 LGHNA, CDR2 YSLEER. CDR3 length: 16 amino acids. V shed 3 bases and J shed 5 bases, with 19 bases lying between them. DNA of the CDR3: TGCGCCAGCAGCCACCGACAGGGAGGGGGGGGCGAGACCCAGTACTTC. This gives the protein CASSHRQGGGGETQYF.

The genes are TRBV7-2 and TRBJ2-1; D is unresolved. Trimming cost V 1 base and J 8 bases, with 12 bases left between them. CDR3 length equals 14 residues. CDR1 is SGHTA, CDR2 FQGNSA, per germline. The CDR3 region has the DNA TGTGCCAGCAGCTTAGACCCAGCGCCCGATGAGCAGTTCTTC. Residues: CASSLDPAPDEQFF.

The chain combines TRBV28 with TRBJ2-7; 9 bases map to TRBD2. The V and J ends lost 5 bases and 4 bases, in that order; junction bases with no gene match: 12. The germline gives CDR1 MDHEN, CDR2 SYDVKM. This CDR3 has 16 residues. The CDR3 DNA sequence: TGTGCCAGCAGTCTCTCAGGGGGACTAGCATCGTACGAGCAGTACTTC. Protein product: CASSLSGGLASYEQYF. The whole variable domain, filled in from reference TRBV28 and TRBJ2-7, reads DVKVTQSSRYLVKRTGEKVFLECVQDMDHENMFWYRQDPGLGLRLIYFSYDVKMKEKGDIPEGYSVSREKKERFSLILESASTNQTSMYLCASSLSGGLASYEQYFGPGTRLTVT.

The chain couples TRBV19 to TRBJ2-2; TRBD1 matches at 10 bases. This CDR3 spans 15 amino acids. Trimming at V came to 4 bases and at J to 4 bases, leaving 3 bases not matched to a gene. In germline, CDR1 is LNHDA, CDR2 SQIVND (reference sequence). CDR3 amino acids: CASSTWTGGTGELFF. DNA for the CDR3: TGTGCCAGTAGTACATGGACAGGGGGCACCGGGGAGCTGTTTTTT.

V usage is TRBV9 and J usage is TRBJ1-3; possibly TRBD1 for D (5 bases). The V end was cut by 4 bases, the J end by 0 bases, with 20 bases between. Germline assignment: CDR1 SGDLS and CDR2 YYNGEE. CDR3 size: 18 residues. CDR3 protein: CASSPIGGVRGSGNTIYF. The CDR3 DNA follows: TGTGCCAGCAGCCCCATTGGGGGGGTGCGCGGCTCTGGAAACACCATATATTTT.

V usage is TRBV9 and J usage is TRBJ2-7; 9 bases fit TRBD1. The CDR3 length is 15 residues. Looked up from germline, CDR1 is SGDLS and CDR2 is YYNGEE. V trimming: 3 bases; J trimming: 1 base; junction bases outside the gene matches: 5. The CDR3 is CASSAQTGGSYEQYF. Written as DNA, the CDR3 is TGTGCCAGCAGCGCCCAGACAGGGGGATCCTACGAGCAGTACTTC. The entire variable domain, with the rest obtained from reference TRBV9 and TRBJ2-7, is as follows: DSGVTQTPKHLITATGQRVTLRCSPRSGDLSVYWYQQSLDQGLQFLIQYYNGEERAKGNILERFSAQQFPDLHSELNLSSLELGDSALYFCASSAQTGGSYEQYFGPGTRLTVT.

J is TRBJ2-1 and V is TRBV20-1; D remains unclear. The CDR3 spans 14 residues. Germline-derived CDR1 and CDR2 are DFQATT and SNEGSKA (reference sequence). V lost 6 bases and J 0 bases, leaving 12 bases between the germline ends. The chain's CDR3 is CSANKQSSYNEQFF. The CDR3 nucleotides are TGCAGTGCAAACAAACAGAGCTCCTACAATGAGCAGTTCTTC.